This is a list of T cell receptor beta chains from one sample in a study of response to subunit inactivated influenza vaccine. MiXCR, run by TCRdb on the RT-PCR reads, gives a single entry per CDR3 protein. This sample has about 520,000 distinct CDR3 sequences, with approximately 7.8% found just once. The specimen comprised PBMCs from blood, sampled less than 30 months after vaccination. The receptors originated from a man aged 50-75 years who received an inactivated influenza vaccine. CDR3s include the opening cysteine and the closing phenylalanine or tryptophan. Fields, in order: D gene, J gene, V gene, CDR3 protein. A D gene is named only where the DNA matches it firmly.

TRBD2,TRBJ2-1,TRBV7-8,CASSLSLREWDEQFF
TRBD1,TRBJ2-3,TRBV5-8,CASSPEPGQVIRTDTQYF
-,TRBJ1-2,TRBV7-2,CASSSSSQGGNGYTF
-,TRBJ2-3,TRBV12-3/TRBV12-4,CASSSTSYTQYF
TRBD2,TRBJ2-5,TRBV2,CASSAGTSAYQETQYF
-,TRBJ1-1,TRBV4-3,CASSQDWGGRGSTEAFF
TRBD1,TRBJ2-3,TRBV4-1,CASSQDSGGSTDTQYF
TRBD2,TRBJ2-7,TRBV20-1,CSARESPGLASEQYF
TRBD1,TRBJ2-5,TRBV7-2,CASSLNGQGAQETQYF
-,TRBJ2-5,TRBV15,CATSRVGETQYF
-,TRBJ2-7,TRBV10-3,CANANGQGRRYEQYF
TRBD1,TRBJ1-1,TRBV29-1,CSVARDRGRAFF
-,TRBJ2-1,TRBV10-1,CASSSKGSPYTYNEQFF
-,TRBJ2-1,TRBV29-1,CSVATGGYSYNEQFF
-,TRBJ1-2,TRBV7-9,CASSLALRGRGYGYTF